This is a list of T cell receptor beta chains from one sample in a study of blood T cell repertoires in COVID-19. TCRdb's copy holds only in-frame clones and misses some; the assay was immunoSEQ multiplex PCR. The sample carries some 150,000 clones, just under 90% recorded once. Sequencing used peripheral blood. These TCRs come from a middle-aged woman with acute or convalescent COVID-19. The CDR3 runs from the conserved cysteine through the conserved F or W. The D gene is left open where the match is weak. Part of the rows lack a size; the others show once, few, many or a class for expanded clones.

abundance: .
len: 16
v_gene: TRBV28
d_gene: TRBD2
j_gene: TRBJ2-7
CDR3nt: TGTGCCAGCACCCCACTAGCGGGGGCCCTTGATTACGAGCAGTACTTC
CDR3aa: CASTPLAGALDYEQYF

abundance: .
len: 15
v_gene: TRBV7-2
d_gene: TRBD2
j_gene: TRBJ2-2
CDR3nt: TGTGCCAGCAGCCAGAGCGGGGCGAACACCGGGGAGCTGTTTTTT
CDR3aa: CASSQSGANTGELFF

abundance: .
len: 13
v_gene: TRBV6-2/TRBV6-3
d_gene: .
j_gene: TRBJ2-5
CDR3nt: TGTGCCAGCAGCCTGACCCCGGCGGGGACCCAGTACTTC
CDR3aa: CASSLTPAGTQYF

abundance: .
len: 15
v_gene: TRBV28
d_gene: TRBD1
j_gene: TRBJ1-5
CDR3nt: TGTGCCAGCAGCTCCCCAGGGGGGAACAATCAGCCCCAGCATTTT
CDR3aa: CASSSPGGNNQPQHF

abundance: .
len: 17
v_gene: TRBV3-1/TRBV3-2
d_gene: .
j_gene: TRBJ2-3
CDR3nt: TGTGCCAGCAGCCAAGAATGGGGCTCCACCGCCACAGATACGCAGTATTTT
CDR3aa: CASSQEWGSTATDTQYF

abundance: few
len: 16
v_gene: TRBV10-3
d_gene: TRBD2
j_gene: TRBJ2-2
CDR3nt: TGTGCCATCAGTGCAAGACTAGCCGGTTCCACCGGGGAGCTGTTTTTT
CDR3aa: CAISARLAGSTGELFF

abundance: .
len: 15
v_gene: TRBV27
d_gene: .
j_gene: TRBJ2-3
CDR3nt: TGTGCCAGCAGTTTAGAGGGATTCGACACAGATACGCAGTATTTT
CDR3aa: CASSLEGFDTDTQYF

abundance: once
len: 15
v_gene: TRBV4-1
d_gene: TRBD1
j_gene: TRBJ1-3
CDR3nt: TGCGCCAGCAGCCGGTGGACAGGGGCTGGAAACACCATATATTTT
CDR3aa: CASSRWTGAGNTIYF

abundance: few
len: 13
v_gene: TRBV19
d_gene: .
j_gene: TRBJ1-2
CDR3nt: TGTGCCAGTAAAAGCAACAGATTAATTGGCTACACCTTC
CDR3aa: CASKSNRLIGYTF

abundance: .
len: 17
v_gene: TRBV10-2
d_gene: TRBD2
j_gene: TRBJ2-5
CDR3nt: TGCGCCAGCAGTGATTCCCTGCTAGCGGGAGCCCCGGAGACCCAGTACTTC
CDR3aa: CASSDSLLAGAPETQYF

abundance: .
len: 13
v_gene: TRBV12-3/TRBV12-4
d_gene: .
j_gene: TRBJ1-1
CDR3nt: TGTGCCAGCAGTTTACCCGGGGTCACTGAAGCTTTCTTT
CDR3aa: CASSLPGVTEAFF

abundance: .
len: 14
v_gene: TRBV7-2
d_gene: .
j_gene: TRBJ2-2
CDR3nt: TGTGCCAGCAGCCCGGGATTGAACACCGGGGAGCTGTTTTTT
CDR3aa: CASSPGLNTGELFF

abundance: .
len: 15
v_gene: TRBV11-2
d_gene: .
j_gene: TRBJ2-7
CDR3nt: TGTGCCAGCAGCTTAGAGGCCAGGGCGAATTACGAGCAGTACTTC
CDR3aa: CASSLEARANYEQYF

abundance: .
len: 18
v_gene: TRBV6-1
d_gene: TRBD1
j_gene: TRBJ2-1
CDR3nt: TGTGCCAGCAGTGAAATGCGGCAGGGGGAAAGTTTCTACAATGAGCAGTTCTTC
CDR3aa: CASSEMRQGESFYNEQFF

abundance: .
len: 15
v_gene: TRBV28
d_gene: .
j_gene: TRBJ2-3
CDR3nt: TGTGCCAGCAGGCCCGGGACTCAGGGGGCAGATACGCAGTATTTT
CDR3aa: CASRPGTQGADTQYF

abundance: .
len: 13
v_gene: TRBV9
d_gene: .
j_gene: TRBJ1-5
CDR3nt: TGTGCCAGCAGCGTAGCTACGGATCAGCCCCAGCATTTT
CDR3aa: CASSVATDQPQHF

abundance: .
len: 17
v_gene: TRBV7-3
d_gene: TRBD1
j_gene: TRBJ2-2
CDR3nt: TGTGCCAGCAGCTCAGTGATCGGACAGGGGAACACCGGGGAGCTGTTTTTT
CDR3aa: CASSSVIGQGNTGELFF

abundance: .
len: 11
v_gene: TRBV30
d_gene: .
j_gene: TRBJ1-2
CDR3nt: TGTGCCTGGGGGGCCGACTATGGCTACACCTTC
CDR3aa: CAWGADYGYTF

abundance: .
len: 14
v_gene: TRBV7-3
d_gene: TRBD2
j_gene: TRBJ2-1
CDR3nt: TGTGCCAGCAGCTTAGGCCCCACTAGCGATGAGCAGTTCTTC
CDR3aa: CASSLGPTSDEQFF

abundance: .
len: 19
v_gene: TRBV27
d_gene: TRBD1
j_gene: TRBJ1-4
CDR3nt: TGTGCCAGCAGTCCAAAACCGGGACAGGGTTTTACAACTAATGAAAAACTGTTTTTT
CDR3aa: CASSPKPGQGFTTNEKLFF

abundance: .
len: 14
v_gene: TRBV18
d_gene: .
j_gene: TRBJ1-2
CDR3nt: TGTGCCAGCTCACCCCGGGAGACTAACTATGGCTACACCTTC
CDR3aa: CASSPRETNYGYTF

abundance: .
len: 15
v_gene: TRBV2
d_gene: .
j_gene: TRBJ1-2
CDR3nt: TGTGCCAGCGCATCCAAGGCGGCCTCTAACTATGGCTACACCTTC
CDR3aa: CASASKAASNYGYTF

abundance: few
len: 14
v_gene: TRBV30
d_gene: .
j_gene: TRBJ2-1
CDR3nt: TGTGCCTGGACTCTTAATGCGGGGTACAATGAGCAGTTCTTC
CDR3aa: CAWTLNAGYNEQFF

abundance: once
len: 15
v_gene: TRBV6-1
d_gene: .
j_gene: TRBJ2-6
CDR3nt: TGTGCCAGCAGTGAACAGGGATCTGGGGCCAACGTCCTGACTTTC
CDR3aa: CASSEQGSGANVLTF

abundance: .
len: 15
v_gene: TRBV7-9
d_gene: TRBD2
j_gene: TRBJ2-3
CDR3nt: TGTGCCAGCAGCAACAGCGGGGGGAGCACAGATACGCAGTATTTT
CDR3aa: CASSNSGGSTDTQYF

abundance: few
len: 14
v_gene: TRBV14
d_gene: TRBD1
j_gene: TRBJ1-6
CDR3nt: TGTGCCAGCAGCAAGACAGGGGGGGTTTCACCCCTCCACTTT
CDR3aa: CASSKTGGVSPLHF

abundance: .
len: 17
v_gene: TRBV5-4
d_gene: TRBD1
j_gene: TRBJ1-2
CDR3nt: TGTGCCAGCAGCTTGGAGGGTGGGCAGGGGGTGACCTATGGCTACACCTTC
CDR3aa: CASSLEGGQGVTYGYTF

abundance: .
len: 12
v_gene: TRBV24-1
d_gene: TRBD2
j_gene: TRBJ2-3
CDR3nt: TGTGCCACCGGGGACTACACAGATACGCAGTATTTT
CDR3aa: CATGDYTDTQYF

abundance: .
len: 14
v_gene: TRBV27
d_gene: TRBD1
j_gene: TRBJ1-1
CDR3nt: TGTGCCAGCAGTTTCGGGACAGGGAACACTGAAGCTTTCTTT
CDR3aa: CASSFGTGNTEAFF

abundance: few
len: 17
v_gene: TRBV7-2
d_gene: TRBD1
j_gene: TRBJ1-6
CDR3nt: TGTGCCAGCAGCCTAGGCGGGACAGGGCCTTTTAGCTCACCCCTCCACTTT
CDR3aa: CASSLGGTGPFSSPLHF

abundance: .
len: 17
v_gene: TRBV9
d_gene: TRBD1
j_gene: TRBJ1-2
CDR3nt: TGTGCCAGCAGGGGGGGCATTACCGGGACAGGGGAATATGGCTACACCTTC
CDR3aa: CASRGGITGTGEYGYTF

abundance: .
len: 16
v_gene: TRBV18
d_gene: .
j_gene: TRBJ1-4
CDR3nt: TGTGCCAGCTCGGGAGGGACACCCCCAACTAATGAAAAACTGTTTTTT
CDR3aa: CASSGGTPPTNEKLFF

abundance: many
len: 13
v_gene: TRBV12-3/TRBV12-4
d_gene: .
j_gene: TRBJ1-1
CDR3nt: TGTGCCAGCAGCCCCACACGGAACACTGAAGCTTTCTTT
CDR3aa: CASSPTRNTEAFF

abundance: once
len: 15
v_gene: TRBV7-2
d_gene: .
j_gene: TRBJ1-1
CDR3nt: TGTGCCAGCAGCTTAGTTGGGGGCGGGAACACTGAAGCTTTCTTT
CDR3aa: CASSLVGGGNTEAFF

abundance: .
len: 13
v_gene: TRBV6-5
d_gene: .
j_gene: TRBJ1-1
CDR3nt: TGTGCCAGCAGTTATTCGGGGAGAACTGAAGCTTTCTTT
CDR3aa: CASSYSGRTEAFF

abundance: few
len: 14
v_gene: TRBV6-6
d_gene: .
j_gene: TRBJ1-5
CDR3nt: TGTGCCAGCAGTTACAGCGAGGCGGGGCAGCCCCAGCATTTT
CDR3aa: CASSYSEAGQPQHF